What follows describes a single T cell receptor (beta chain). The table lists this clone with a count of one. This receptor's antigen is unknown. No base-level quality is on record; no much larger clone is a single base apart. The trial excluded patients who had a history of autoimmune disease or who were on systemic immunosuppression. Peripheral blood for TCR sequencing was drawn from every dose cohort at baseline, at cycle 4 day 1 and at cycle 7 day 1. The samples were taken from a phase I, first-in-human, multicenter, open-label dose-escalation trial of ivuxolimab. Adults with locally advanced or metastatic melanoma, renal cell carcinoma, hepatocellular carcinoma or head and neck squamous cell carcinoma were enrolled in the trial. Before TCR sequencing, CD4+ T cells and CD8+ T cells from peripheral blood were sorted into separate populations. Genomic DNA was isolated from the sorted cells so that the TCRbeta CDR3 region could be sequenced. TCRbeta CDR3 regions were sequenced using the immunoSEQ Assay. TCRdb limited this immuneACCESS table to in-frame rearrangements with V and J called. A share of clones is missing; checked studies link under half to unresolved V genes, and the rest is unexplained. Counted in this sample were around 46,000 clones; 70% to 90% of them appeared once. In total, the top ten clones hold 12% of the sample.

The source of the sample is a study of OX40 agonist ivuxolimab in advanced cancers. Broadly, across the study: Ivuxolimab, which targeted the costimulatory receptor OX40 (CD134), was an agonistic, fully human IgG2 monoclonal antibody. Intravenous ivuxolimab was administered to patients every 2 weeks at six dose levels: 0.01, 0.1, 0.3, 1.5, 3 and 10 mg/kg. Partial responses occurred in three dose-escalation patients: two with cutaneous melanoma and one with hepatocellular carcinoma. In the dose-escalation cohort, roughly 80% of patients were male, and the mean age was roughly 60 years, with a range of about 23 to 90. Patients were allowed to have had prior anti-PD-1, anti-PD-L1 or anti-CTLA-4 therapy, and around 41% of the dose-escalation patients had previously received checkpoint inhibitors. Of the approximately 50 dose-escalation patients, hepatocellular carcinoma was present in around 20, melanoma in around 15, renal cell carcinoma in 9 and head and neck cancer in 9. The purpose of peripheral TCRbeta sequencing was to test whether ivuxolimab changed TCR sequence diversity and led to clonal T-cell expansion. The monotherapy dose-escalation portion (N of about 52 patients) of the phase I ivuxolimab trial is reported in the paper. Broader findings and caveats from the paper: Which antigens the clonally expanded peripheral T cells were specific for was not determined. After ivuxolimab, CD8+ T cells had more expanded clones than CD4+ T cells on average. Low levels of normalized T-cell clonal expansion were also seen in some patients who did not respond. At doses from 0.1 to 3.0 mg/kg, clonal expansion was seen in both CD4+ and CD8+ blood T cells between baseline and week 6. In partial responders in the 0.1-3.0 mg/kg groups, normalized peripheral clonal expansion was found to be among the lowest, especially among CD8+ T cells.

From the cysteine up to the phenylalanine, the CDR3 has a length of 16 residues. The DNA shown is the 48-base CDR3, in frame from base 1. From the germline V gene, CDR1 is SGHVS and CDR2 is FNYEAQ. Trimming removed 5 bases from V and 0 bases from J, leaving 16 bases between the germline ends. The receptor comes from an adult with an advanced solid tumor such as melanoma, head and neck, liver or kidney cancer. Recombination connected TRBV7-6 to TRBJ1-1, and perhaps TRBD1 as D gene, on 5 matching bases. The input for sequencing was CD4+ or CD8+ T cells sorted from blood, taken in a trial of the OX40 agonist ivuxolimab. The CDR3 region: CASSAGVVGLNTEAFF. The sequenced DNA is TGTGCCAGCAGCGCGGGGGTGGTGGGGTTGAACACTGAAGCTTTCTTT.